The subject of this entry is one T cell receptor (beta chain). Its matching antigen is unknown. TCRdb's table, derived via immunoSEQ multiplex PCR, lists solely in-frame clones and lacks some. Of roughly 4,200 clones in the sample, roughly two thirds were seen once. These data belong to a study of coeliac disease. Trimming pared 0 bases from V and 1 base from J, leaving 4 bases between. Germline CDR1 is SGDLS and CDR2 is YYNGEE. This CDR3 has 14 residues. Findings of the study overall: Active celiac intraepithelial and lamina propria samples had lower TRB and TRG clonality than control samples.

The TCR comes from a man aged 65 to 79 with active celiac disease. Source material: intraepithelial lymphocytes from the gut. The chain joins TRBV9 to TRBJ2-2; D is ambiguous. CDR3 region: CASSVGGNTGELFF. In DNA form, the CDR3 reads TGTGCCAGCAGCGTAGGCGGGAACACCGGGGAGCTGTTTTTT.